This T cell receptor (beta chain) was observed in a study of T-cell reconstitution after alpha-beta-depleted transplantation in children. Molecular barcoding with unique molecular identifiers was used for the TCRbeta library. TCRdb processed the PCR reads anew with MiXCR; each CDR3 protein has one entry. The repertoire includes about 90,000 distinct CDR3 sequences, less than 20% of them detected once, and about 18% sits in the top ten. This CDR3 has 16 amino acids. CDR1 and CDR2 (germline): MRHNA, SNTAGT. V was pared by 3 bases and J by 2 bases, with 4 bases of the junction left unmatched. Study-wide results and caveats: Some patients showed high day-60 TCRbeta diversity, which derived from surviving recipient T cells and thymic progenitors.

Note on this clonotype: Its antigen is currently unknown.

The gene calls are TRBV6-4 and TRBJ2-3, with 11 bases that match TRBD2. Sample: PBMCs, mostly from graft donor cells, taken 180 days after TCRalphabeta/CD19-depleted stem cell transplant. This TCR was recovered from a male patient aged 2-15 years who had a stem cell transplant for acute lymphoblastic leukemia, so the T cells may come from the graft donor. CDR3 protein: CASSDHSGGATDTQYF. The CDR3 DNA is TGTGCCAGCAGTGATCATAGCGGGGGGGCCACAGATACGCAGTATTTT.